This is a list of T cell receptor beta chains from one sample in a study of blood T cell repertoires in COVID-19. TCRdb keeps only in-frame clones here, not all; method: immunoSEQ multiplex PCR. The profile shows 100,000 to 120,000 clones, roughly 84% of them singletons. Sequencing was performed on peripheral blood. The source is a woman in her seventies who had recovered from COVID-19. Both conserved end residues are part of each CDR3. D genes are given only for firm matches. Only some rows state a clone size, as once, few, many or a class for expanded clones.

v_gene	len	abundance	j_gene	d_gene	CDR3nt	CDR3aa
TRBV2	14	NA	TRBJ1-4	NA	TGTGCCAGCAGTCGAGGTGTGGCTAATGAAAAACTGTTTTTT	CASSRGVANEKLFF
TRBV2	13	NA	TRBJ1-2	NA	TGTGCCAGCAGTGAAGCGGGCGAATATGGCTACACCTTC	CASSEAGEYGYTF
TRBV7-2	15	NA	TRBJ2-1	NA	TGTGCCAGCAGCTTAATCACCGGAGGGCCGCTTGAGCAGTTCTTC	CASSLITGGPLEQFF
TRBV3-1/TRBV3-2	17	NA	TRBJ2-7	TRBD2	TGTGCCAGCAGCCAAGGGCTGGAAGCGGGGGGTGGGTACGAGCAGTACTTC	CASSQGLEAGGGYEQYF
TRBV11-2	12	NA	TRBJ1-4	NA	TGTGCCAGCAGCGGGAGGGGAAGAAAACTGTTTTTT	CASSGRGRKLFF
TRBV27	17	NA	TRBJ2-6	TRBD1	TGTGCCAGCAGTCCACGGCCAGGGGGCTATGGGGCCAACGTCCTGACTTTC	CASSPRPGGYGANVLTF
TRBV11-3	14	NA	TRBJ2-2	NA	TGTGCCAGCAGCACTAGACATTACACCGGGGAGCTGTTTTTT	CASSTRHYTGELFF
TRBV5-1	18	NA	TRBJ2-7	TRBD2	TGCGCCAGCAGCTTGGCCGGGGCGGCGGGAGGCCTCTCCTACGAGCAGTACTTC	CASSLAGAAGGLSYEQYF
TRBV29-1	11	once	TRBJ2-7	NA	TGCAGCGTTGAGAGCACGGGAGAGCAGTACTTC	CSVESTGEQYF
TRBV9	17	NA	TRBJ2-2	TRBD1	TGTGCCAGCAGCGTAGTATTAGGACAGGGTGACACCGGGGAGCTGTTTTTT	CASSVVLGQGDTGELFF
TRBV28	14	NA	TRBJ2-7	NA	TGTGCCAGCAGTATTAGCGGCTACTCCTACGAGCAGTACTTC	CASSISGYSYEQYF
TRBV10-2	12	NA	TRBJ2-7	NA	TGCGCCAGCAGTGGGACTACCTACGAGCAGTACTTC	CASSGTTYEQYF
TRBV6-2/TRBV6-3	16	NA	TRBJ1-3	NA	TGTGCCAGCAGTTACCTCGGACTAAACTCTGGAAACACCATATATTTT	CASSYLGLNSGNTIYF
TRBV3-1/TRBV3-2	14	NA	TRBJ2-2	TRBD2	TGTGCCAGCAGAGCGGGGCCGAACACCGGGGAGCTGTTTTTT	CASRAGPNTGELFF
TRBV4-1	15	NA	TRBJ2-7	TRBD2	TGCGCCAGCAGCCCTAGCGGGGGACACTCCTACGAGCAGTACTTC	CASSPSGGHSYEQYF
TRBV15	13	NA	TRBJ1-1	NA	TGTGCCACCAGCAGGGGCCTGGGCACTGAAGCTTTCTTT	CATSRGLGTEAFF
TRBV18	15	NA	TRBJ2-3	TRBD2	TGTGCCAGCTCCTCGAGACGGGGGGGCACAGATACGCAGTATTTT	CASSSRRGGTDTQYF
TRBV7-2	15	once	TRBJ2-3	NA	TGTGCCAGCAGCTTAGGGGGGCCACGCACAGATACGCAGTATTTT	CASSLGGPRTDTQYF
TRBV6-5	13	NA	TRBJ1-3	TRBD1	TGTGCCAGCAGTTATGGACAGGGGAACACCATATATTTT	CASSYGQGNTIYF
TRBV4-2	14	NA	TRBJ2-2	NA	TGTGCCAGCAGGCTGGAGGGCGGGACCGGGGAGCTGTTTTTT	CASRLEGGTGELFF
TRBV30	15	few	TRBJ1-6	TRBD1	TGTGCCTGGAGCTCCTCCGGGACAGGGATTAAGGCCCTCCACTTT	CAWSSSGTGIKALHF
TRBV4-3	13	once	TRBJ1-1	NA	TGCGCCAGCAGCCGGACACCGAACTCTGAAGCTTTCTTT	CASSRTPNSEAFF
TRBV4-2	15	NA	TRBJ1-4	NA	TGTGCCAGCAGCCAAGACACCAATCGGCGGGGGAAACTGTTTTTT	CASSQDTNRRGKLFF
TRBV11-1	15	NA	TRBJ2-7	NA	TGTGCCAGCAGCTTAGAGGGACGGACAGACTACGAGCAGTACTTC	CASSLEGRTDYEQYF
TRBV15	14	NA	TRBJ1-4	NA	TGTGCCACCGTGAGGTCTTTAACTAATGAAAAACTGTTTTTT	CATVRSLTNEKLFF
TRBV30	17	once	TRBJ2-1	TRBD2	TGTGCCTGGAGTGGGACCTCTAGCGGGAGGGCCCGGTATGAGCAGTTCTTC	CAWSGTSSGRARYEQFF
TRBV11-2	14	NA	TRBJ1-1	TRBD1	TGTGCCAGCAGCGCGTACAGGGGAGGCACTGAAGCTTTCTTT	CASSAYRGGTEAFF
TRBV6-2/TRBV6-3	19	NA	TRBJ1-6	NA	TGTGCCAGCAGTTACTGGGGGGGACACCGAAGCTCCTATAATTCACCCCTCCACTTT	CASSYWGGHRSSYNSPLHF
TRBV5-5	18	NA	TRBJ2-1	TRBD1	TGTGCCAGCAGCGCGGGGCGAACCGGGACAGGTTCATCGTATGAGCAGTTCTTC	CASSAGRTGTGSSYEQFF
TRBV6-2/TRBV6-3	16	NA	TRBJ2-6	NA	TGTGCCAGCAGTTTTCCCGGGACACTCGGGGCCAACGTCCTGACTTTC	CASSFPGTLGANVLTF
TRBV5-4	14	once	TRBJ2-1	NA	TGTGCCAGCAGCTTGCTCTCGTCCTACAATGAGCAGTTCTTC	CASSLLSSYNEQFF
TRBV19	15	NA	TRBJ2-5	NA	TGTGCCAGTAGTATACGGCAGGGGAGTCAAGAGACCCAGTACTTC	CASSIRQGSQETQYF
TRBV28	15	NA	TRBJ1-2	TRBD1	TGTGCCAGCAGTCTCTGGGACAGAGCTAACTATGGCTACACCTTC	CASSLWDRANYGYTF
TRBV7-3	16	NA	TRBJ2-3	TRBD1	TGTGCCAGCAGCTCATCCGGGACAGGGGAAGCAGATACGCAGTATTTT	CASSSSGTGEADTQYF
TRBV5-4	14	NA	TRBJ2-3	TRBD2	TGTGCCAGCAGCTTGGAAAGCGGGGCCTCTACGCAGTATTTT	CASSLESGASTQYF